The next 24 T cell receptor beta chains were all read from a single sample in a study of cytomegalovirus exposure and HLA in healthy donors. PCR primers comprised 60 Vbeta and 13 Jbeta primers. The assay was immunoSEQ multiplex PCR, and TCRdb's table has in-frame clones only and misses some. The sample carries 75,000 to 95,000 clones, around four fifths recorded once. Sequencing used PBMCs. These receptors originate from a woman younger than 30 in good health and CMV-seropositive.

V usage is TRBV7-9 and J usage is TRBJ1-4; the match to TRBD1 covers 10 bases. The CDR3 spans 15 residues. Germline V lookup: CDR1 SEHNR, CDR2 FQNEAQ (reference sequence). The trim removed 5 bases at V and 6 bases at J, leaving 6 bases unmatched. CDR3 sequence: CASSETGGAYEKLFF. The CDR3 region has the DNA TGTGCCAGCAGCGAGACAGGGGGCGCCTATGAAAAACTGTTTTTT.

V and J are TRBV7-3 and TRBJ2-2, with 7 positions matching TRBD1. J gave up 5 bases and V 2 bases, and 5 bases lay outside the gene matches. The CDR3 has 15 residues. The germline V gene has CDR1 SGHTA and CDR2 FQGTGA. The CDR3, as DNA: TGTGCCAGCAGCTTAGGTGACAGGGATACCGGGGAGCTGTTTTTT. Translation: CASSLGDRDTGELFF. Using reference TRBV7-3 and TRBJ2-2 for the parts outside the CDR3, the full variable domain is GAGVSQTPSNKVTEKGKYVELRCDPISGHTALYWYRQSLGQGPEFLIYFQGTGAADDSGLPNDRFFAVRPEGSVSTLKIQRTERGDSAVYLCASSLGDRDTGELFFGEGSRLTVL.

The V call is TRBV19, the J call TRBJ1-2; the match to TRBD1 covers 7 bases. V was pared by 3 bases and J by 4 bases, with 5 bases of the junction left unmatched. This CDR3 has 14 residues. Germline V gives CDR1 LNHDA, CDR2 SQIVND (reference sequence). CDR3 amino acids: CASSIEQGIYGYTF. As DNA, the CDR3 is TGTGCCAGTAGTATCGAACAGGGGATCTATGGCTACACCTTC.

This clone appeared a few times. The chain combines TRBV6-6 with TRBJ1-1; 8 bases are shared with TRBD1. The germline gives CDR1 MNHNY, CDR2 SVGAGI (reference sequence). CDR3 length: 14 amino acids. The trim removed 4 bases at V and 2 bases at J, leaving 3 bases unmatched. The CDR3 reads CASSSRGRNTEAFF. The CDR3 nucleotides read TGTGCCAGCAGTTCCAGGGGGCGAAACACTGAAGCTTTCTTT.

V gene TRBV29-1 combines with J gene TRBJ2-1; 9 bases align to TRBD2. V trimming: 2 bases; J trimming: 6 bases; junction bases outside the gene matches: 2. The germline gives CDR1 SQVTM, CDR2 ANQGSEA. The CDR3 contains 13 residues. For the CDR3, the DNA is TGCAGCGTTGAATTAGCGGGAGCCAATGAGCAGTTCTTC. Protein sequence: CSVELAGANEQFF.

V and J are TRBV28 and TRBJ2-2; TRBD2 matches 10 bases. The CDR3 is 15 amino acids. Germline V gives CDR1 MDHEN, CDR2 SYDVKM. Trimming at V came to 3 bases and at J to 4 bases, leaving 2 bases not matched to a gene. CDR3 amino acids: CASSFPSGSTGELFF. The CDR3 nucleotides are TGTGCCAGCAGTTTTCCTAGCGGGAGCACCGGGGAGCTGTTTTTT.

V is TRBV5-1 and J is TRBJ2-5; weak D call: TRBD2 (5 bases). Germline values: CDR1 SGHRS, CDR2 YFSETQ. CDR3 size: 16 residues. Trimming stripped 4 bases from V and 3 bases from J, with 19 bases between. CDR3 loop: CASSPGGQTAKETQYF. The DNA of the CDR3 is TGCGCCAGCAGCCCCGGCGGGCAAACAGCAAAAGAGACCCAGTACTTC.

The chain uses TRBV14 and TRBJ2-5, with 12 bases fitting TRBD2. Trimming took 0 bases from V and 2 from J; bases not matched to a gene: 10. Per germline, CDR1 SGHDN and CDR2 FVKESK. This CDR3 contains 19 residues. This chain's CDR3 is CASSQESGLAGGYQETQYF. In DNA form, the CDR3 reads TGTGCCAGCAGCCAAGAATCGGGGCTAGCGGGGGGGTATCAAGAGACCCAGTACTTC.

This chain joins TRBV19 and TRBJ1-1, with D perhaps TRBD1 (5 bases). Looked up from germline, CDR1 is LNHDA and CDR2 is SQIVND (reference sequence). The CDR3 covers 17 residues. V was pared by 0 bases and J by 0 bases, with 14 bases between. CDR3 in amino acids: CASSIDLGGALNTEAFF. For the CDR3, the DNA is TGTGCCAGTAGTATAGATCTGGGCGGGGCCTTGAACACTGAAGCTTTCTTT. Supplemented by reference TRBV19 and TRBJ1-1, the full variable domain reads DGGITQSPKYLFRKEGQNVTLSCEQNLNHDAMYWYRQDPGQGLRLIYYSQIVNDFQKGDIAEGYSVSREKKESFPLTVTSAQKNPTAFYLCASSIDLGGALNTEAFFGQGTRLTVV.

The chain recombines TRBV6-6 with TRBJ1-4, with D uncertain. Trimming stripped 6 bases from V and 8 bases from J, with 10 bases between. The CDR3 runs to 12 residues. The germline CDR1 and CDR2 sequences are MNHNY and SVGAGI (reference sequence). The CDR3 loop reads CASSLTWEKLFF. The CDR3 DNA is TGTGCCAGCAGCCTAACTTGGGAAAAACTGTTTTTT.

The chain links TRBV9 to TRBJ2-7; TRBD2 is a possible D gene (7 bases). Trimming left V 0 bases short and J 2 bases short, with 12 bases between. Germline-derived CDR1 and CDR2 are SGDLS and YYNGEE. This CDR3 spans 15 amino acids. The CDR3: CASSVEAGATYEQYF. The CDR3 nucleotides are TGTGCCAGCAGCGTAGAGGCGGGGGCCACCTACGAGCAGTACTTC. The whole variable domain, remainder taken from reference TRBV9 and TRBJ2-7, is DSGVTQTPKHLITATGQRVTLRCSPRSGDLSVYWYQQSLDQGLQFLIQYYNGEERAKGNILERFSAQQFPDLHSELNLSSLELGDSALYFCASSVEAGATYEQYFGPGTRLTVT.

The rearrangement joins TRBV2 to TRBJ1-4, with 8 positions matching TRBD1. Per the germline V gene, CDR1 is SNHLY and CDR2 is FYNNEI. This CDR3 comprises 14 residues. The V and J ends lost 7 bases and 2 bases, in that order; junction bases with no gene match: 3. The DNA of the CDR3 is TGTGCCAGCACTGACAGGGGTACTAATGAAAAACTGTTTTTT. Protein sequence: CASTDRGTNEKLFF.

The chain combines TRBV9 with TRBJ2-1, with 8 bases aligning to TRBD2. From germline, CDR1 is SGDLS and CDR2 YYNGEE. With V trimmed by 3 bases and J by 8 bases, 10 bases remained unmatched. The CDR3 has 15 amino acids. In nucleotides, the CDR3 is TGTGCCAGCAGCGCACTAGCGGCCCTTTGGGATGAGCAGTTCTTC. It encodes CASSALAALWDEQFF.

The genes are TRBV5-1 and TRBJ1-3, with no clear D. The CDR3 is 16 residues long. With 1 base removed from V and 1 base from J, the gap between germline ends came to 12 bases. Per the germline V gene, CDR1 is SGHRS and CDR2 is YFSETQ. As DNA, the CDR3 is TGCGCCAGCAGCTTGCGAGGGTATGAATCTGGAAACACCATATATTTT. It specifies CASSLRGYESGNTIYF.

The rearrangement joins TRBV5-1 to TRBJ1-3, with D tentatively TRBD1 (5 bases). Germline V gene sequence: CDR1 SGHRS, CDR2 YFSETQ. The CDR3 consists of 16 residues. Trimming pared 2 bases from V and 0 bases from J, leaving 12 bases between. CDR3 loop: CASSLGDGSSGNTIYF. The CDR3 nucleotides read TGCGCCAGCAGCTTAGGGGACGGGAGCTCTGGAAACACCATATATTTT.

This clone came up once. The rearrangement joins TRBV6-5 to TRBJ2-3; 9 bases match TRBD2. This CDR3 has 16 amino acids. Unmatched junction bases numbered 4, after V lost 0 bases and J lost 3 bases. Per the germline V gene, CDR1 is MNHEY and CDR2 is SVGAGI. CDR3 coding DNA: TGTGCCAGCAGTTACTCTTTGCGGGGGGGAACAGATACGCAGTATTTT. Its translation is CASSYSLRGGTDTQYF.

This rearrangement joins TRBV5-1 to TRBJ1-1; D remains unclear. This CDR3 contains 14 residues. Trimming removed 1 base from V and 0 bases from J, with 7 bases in between. Germline CDR1 reads SGHRS; CDR2 reads YFSETQ. This CDR3 reads CASSLFGMNTEAFF. The CDR3 DNA is TGCGCCAGCAGCTTGTTTGGCATGAACACTGAAGCTTTCTTT. Full variable domain (remainder filled in from reference TRBV5-1 and TRBJ1-1): KAGVTQTPRYLIKTRGQQVTLSCSPISGHRSVSWYQQTPGQGLQFLFEYFSETQRNKGNFPGRFSGRQFSNSRSEMNVSTLELGDSALYLCASSLFGMNTEAFFGQGTRLTVV.

This sequence joins TRBV19 and TRBJ2-7; tentatively, D is TRBD1 (6 bases). The CDR3 extends over 13 amino acids. CDR1 LNHDA and CDR2 SQIVND come from the germline V gene (reference sequence). Trimming took 5 bases from V and 6 from J, leaving 14 bases between them. This chain's CDR3 is CASSDRQVGEQYF. The DNA for the CDR3 is TGTGCCAGTAGTGACCGACAGGTTGGCGAGCAGTACTTC.

The chain links TRBV7-9 to TRBJ1-5, with a tentative D call TRBD1 (5 bases). V was shortened by 1 base and J by 7 bases, with 8 bases between the two germline ends. CDR1 is SEHNR and CDR2 is FQNEAQ in the germline V gene (reference sequence). The CDR3 spans 13 residues. The CDR3 sequence: CASSLGREQPQHF. DNA for the CDR3: TGTGCCAGCAGCTTAGGCAGGGAACAGCCCCAGCATTTT.

The chain is built from TRBV6-6 and TRBJ1-2; TRBD1 might be the D (5 bases). The V gene's germline CDR1 is MNHNY and CDR2 SVGAGI (reference sequence). Between the trimmed V and J ends, which lost 2 bases and 3 bases, there was a span of 16 bases. The CDR3 has 16 residues. As DNA, the CDR3 is TGTGCCAGCAGTTACAGTGGACGGGGGGATTACTATGGCTACACCTTC. Its translation: CASSYSGRGDYYGYTF.

CDR3 bases: TGTGCCAGCACGGGACAAGATAGCAATCAGCCCCAGCATTTT. Amino acid sequence: CASTGQDSNQPQHF. The genes are TRBV25-1 and TRBJ1-5, with TRBD1 as a possible D gene (6 bases). This CDR3 is 14 amino acids long. Trimming stripped 7 bases from V and 0 bases from J, with 10 bases between. Germline CDR1 reads MGHDK; CDR2 reads SYGVNS. Using reference TRBV25-1 and TRBJ1-5 for the parts outside the CDR3, the full variable domain is EADIYQTPRYLVIGTGKKITLECSQTMGHDKMYWYQQDPGMELHLIHYSYGVNSTEKGDLSSESTVSRIRTEHFPLTLESARPSHTSQYLCASTGQDSNQPQHFGDGTRLSIL.

The chain joins TRBV30 to TRBJ1-1, with 7 bases matching TRBD1. The CDR3 is 13 amino acids. Germline V gives CDR1 GTSNPN, CDR2 SVGIG (reference sequence). After removal of 6 bases from V and 0 bases from J, the junction contained 4 bases not matched to a gene. The DNA for the CDR3 is TGTGCCTGTAACAGGGGCATGAACACTGAAGCTTTCTTT. This codes for CACNRGMNTEAFF. Drawing the rest from reference TRBV30 and TRBJ1-1, the complete variable domain is SQTIHQWPATLVQPVGSPLSLECTVEGTSNPNLYWYRQAAGRGLQLLFYSVGIGQISSEVPQNLSASRPQDRQFILSSKKLLLSDSGFYLCACNRGMNTEAFFGQGTRLTVV.

This clone showed up just a few times. This chain connects TRBV10-2 to TRBJ1-5, with D hard to call. CDR1 is WSHSY and CDR2 is SAAADI in the germline V gene. Trimming pared 3 bases from V and 5 bases from J, leaving 14 bases between. The CDR3 is 15 amino acids. CDR3 in amino acids: CASSDFGRRDQPQHF. CDR3 in DNA: TGCGCCAGCAGTGACTTTGGCAGGCGGGATCAGCCCCAGCATTTT.

The chain uses TRBV11-2 and TRBJ2-7; TRBD1 might be the D (6 bases). Germline loops: CDR1 SGHAT, CDR2 FQNNGV. Trimming removed 6 bases from V and 0 bases from J, with 15 bases in between. The CDR3 runs to 15 residues. The CDR3 spells CASRSPGQSSYEQYF. The CDR3 bases are TGTGCCAGCAGGTCCCCTGGACAGAGCTCCTACGAGCAGTACTTC.